A selection of T cell receptor beta chains follows, all from one sample in a study of sequential checkpoint blockade in melanoma. Produced via immunoSEQ multiplex PCR; TCRdb's table is partial and in-frame only. The sample shows 6,000 or so clones, over 15% of them seen only once. The sequencing used tumor tissue (inferred from file names), collected from a patient given nivolumab and ipilimumab in sequence. The receptors here all came from a human donor with melanoma. Each CDR3 is given with its conserved first and last residue. The D gene is left open where the match is weak. Not all rows give a size; the values are once, few, many and, for expanded clones, a class.

CDR3nt,CDR3aa,d_gene,v_gene,abundance,j_gene
TGTGCCACCAGCAGAGATAGGGGGGGGGCGGGGGCCCGAAATCCGCAGTTCTTC,CATSRDRGGAGARNPQFF,-,TRBV15,-,TRBJ2-1
TGTGCCACCAGCAGAGGAAGAGGTATCACCGGGGAGCTGTTTTTT,CATSRGRGITGELFF,-,TRBV15,few,TRBJ2-2
TGTGCCAGCACGACCAGGGTGGGCACTGAAGCTTTCTTT,CASTTRVGTEAFF,-,TRBV6-8,few,TRBJ1-1
TGTGCCAGCAGTTACGGGGTAGCGGGTGGAGAGACCCAGTACTTC,CASSYGVAGGETQYF,TRBD2,TRBV6-8,many,TRBJ2-5
TGTGCCAGTACCCCTTTGCGCTCTGGGGCCAACGTCCTGACTTTC,CASTPLRSGANVLTF,-,TRBV19,-,TRBJ2-6
TGTGCCAGCAGAGCGGGGGAGCCTTCACCCCTCCACTTT,CASRAGEPSPLHF,-,TRBV7-1,few,TRBJ1-6
TGTGCCAGCAGTGAGGCACTCATACTCCCCCTCCACTTT,CASSEALILPLHF,-,TRBV6-8,medium-sized,TRBJ1-6
TGTGCCAGCAGTAAAGGGACTAGCGGGGGGCGAGAGACCCAGTACTTC,CASSKGTSGGRETQYF,TRBD2,TRBV6-8,many,TRBJ2-5
TGTGCCAGTAGTCTCGCCGGGGAGCTGTTTTTT,CASSLAGELFF,-,TRBV19,few,TRBJ2-2
TGTGCCAGCAGTTACAACGCAGGGACTCCCGTTAACTATGGCTACACCTTC,CASSYNAGTPVNYGYTF,-,TRBV6-8,few,TRBJ1-2
TGTGCCAGCAGCCCACGACAGGGGTACATGAACACTGAAGCTTTCTTT,CASSPRQGYMNTEAFF,TRBD1,TRBV2,many,TRBJ1-1
TGTGCCAGCAGCTACAGTGCTAATAATTCACCCCTCCACTTT,CASSYSANNSPLHF,-,TRBV7-5,many,TRBJ1-6
TGCGCCAGCTACCCGGGACAGGGCGTTTCTGATAGTGAAAAACTGTTTTTT,CASYPGQGVSDSEKLFF,TRBD1,TRBV10-2,few,TRBJ1-4
TGTGCGGGGAACCTCAGACAGGGGGACACTGAAGCTTTCTTT,CAGNLRQGDTEAFF,TRBD1,TRBV19,-,TRBJ1-1
TGTGCCAGTAGAGAGGGGGGACAGGGGGGTACGCAGTATTTT,CASREGGQGGTQYF,TRBD1,TRBV19,-,TRBJ2-3
TGTGCCAGCTCACCTCTGACAGGGGATGGCTACACCTTC,CASSPLTGDGYTF,TRBD1,TRBV18,-,TRBJ1-2
TGTGCCAGCTCACCAATCGGGCAGGGGAGTGGCTACACCTTC,CASSPIGQGSGYTF,-,TRBV18,few,TRBJ1-2
TGCAGCGTGGGACGGCCAGATAGATATGGCTACACCTTC,CSVGRPDRYGYTF,-,TRBV29-1,-,TRBJ1-2
TGTGCCACCAGCAGAGCTGGGGTGAGGAGTCCCCTCTATGGCTACACCTTC,CATSRAGVRSPLYGYTF,-,TRBV15,few,TRBJ1-2
TGCGCCAGCCAGCGGGCCCCGTTGGCTTCCTACGAGCAGTACTTC,CASQRAPLASYEQYF,-,TRBV5-1,few,TRBJ2-7
TGTGCCAGCAGTGAATCCCCCAGGGGGCCCTATCTGGAGACCCAGTACTTC,CASSESPRGPYLETQYF,TRBD1,TRBV25-1,-,TRBJ2-5
TGTGCCAGCTCACCGATCGGGGGAGTGAGCAATCAGCCCCAGCATTTT,CASSPIGGVSNQPQHF,-,TRBV18,-,TRBJ1-5
TGTGCCAGCAGCTTCAGGACTAGCGGAACCACGGGGCAGTTCTTC,CASSFRTSGTTGQFF,TRBD2,TRBV2,few,TRBJ2-1
TGTGCCAGCAGTCAGGGGGCGACTAATGAAAAACTGTTTTTT,CASSQGATNEKLFF,TRBD1,TRBV6-8,few,TRBJ1-4
TGTGCCAGCAGCGTAGATCCCTCGGGGGCCCCCTACGAGCAGTACTTC,CASSVDPSGAPYEQYF,-,TRBV9,many,TRBJ2-7
TGTGCCAGCAGTTACGAGGGGACAGGGTATGGCTACACCTTC,CASSYEGTGYGYTF,TRBD1,TRBV6-8,many,TRBJ1-2
TGTGCCAGCAGCTTGATAGCGGGGCAAGAGACCCAGTACTTC,CASSLIAGQETQYF,TRBD2,TRBV11-3,medium-sized,TRBJ2-5
TGTGCCAGCAGCCGCGGGGAGATCAATCAGCCCCAGCATTTT,CASSRGEINQPQHF,-,TRBV11-3,few,TRBJ1-5
TGTGCCAGCAGCTATGGACAGGGGGGAGGCACCATATATTTT,CASSYGQGGGTIYF,TRBD1,TRBV11-3,-,TRBJ1-3
TGTGCCAGCAGCCAGGAGGTGGGGTTGCACTATGGCTACACCTTC,CASSQEVGLHYGYTF,-,TRBV7-5,few,TRBJ1-2
TGCGCCAGCAGCCATAGGACAGGCTCAATTTTGGTCTACGAGCAGTACTTC,CASSHRTGSILVYEQYF,TRBD1,TRBV10-2,few,TRBJ2-7
TGTGCCTGGATTGAGGACAGTTCTACCGGGGAGCTGTTTTTT,CAWIEDSSTGELFF,-,TRBV30,medium-sized,TRBJ2-2
TGTGCCAGCAGTTCAGGGTCTTGGGCTTTCTTT,CASSSGSWAFF,-,TRBV6-7,few,TRBJ1-1
TGTGCCAGCAGCTTAGGCAGGAACTATGGCTACACCTTC,CASSLGRNYGYTF,-,TRBV7-1,many,TRBJ1-2
TGTGCCTGGAGTGTAACGGGCCAACGTGGGTTGGCCCAGCATTTT,CAWSVTGQRGLAQHF,-,TRBV30,-,TRBJ1-5
TGTGCCAGCAGCCAGTCCCCAGGGGGGAAACGGGCCCAGTACTTC,CASSQSPGGKRAQYF,-,TRBV14,-,TRBJ2-5
TGTGCCAGCAGCGTAGCAAGCGGCGAGACAGGGGGCTTTGGCTACACCTTC,CASSVASGETGGFGYTF,TRBD1,TRBV9,-,TRBJ1-2
TGTGCCAGCAGCTTAGACAGGGGTTCACCCCTCCACTTT,CASSLDRGSPLHF,TRBD1,TRBV7-1,few,TRBJ1-6
TGTGCCAGCAAGCCGGGACTAGCGAACGAGCAGTACTTC,CASKPGLANEQYF,TRBD2,TRBV6-8,few,TRBJ2-7
TGTGCCAGCAGCTTAGCCGACAGGGAAGCCCTTGAGCAGTACTTC,CASSLADREALEQYF,TRBD1,TRBV9,many,TRBJ2-7
TGTGCCAGTAGTACAAGACAGGGCCCAGATACGCAGTATTTT,CASSTRQGPDTQYF,TRBD1,TRBV19,-,TRBJ2-3
TGTGCCAGCAGCGTAGCTCTGTCAGGGGATTATGGCTACACCTTC,CASSVALSGDYGYTF,-,TRBV9,medium-sized,TRBJ1-2
TGTGCCAGCAGCGTAGGTCTAGCGGGGGCCCACAATGAGCAGTTCTTC,CASSVGLAGAHNEQFF,TRBD2,TRBV9,few,TRBJ2-1
TGCGCCAGCAGCTTGGGGATAGCGGGGGGGCAAGAGACCCAGTACTTC,CASSLGIAGGQETQYF,TRBD2,TRBV5-1,-,TRBJ2-5
TGCGCCAGCAGCTTGTATGACACACGTTTGGACTCCTATAATTCACCCCTCCACTTT,CASSLYDTRLDSYNSPLHF,-,TRBV5-1,-,TRBJ1-6
TGTGCCAGTAAAACTAGCGGGGAGACCTACGAGCAGTACTTC,CASKTSGETYEQYF,TRBD2,TRBV19,-,TRBJ2-7
TGTGCCAGCAGGGTGGACAGGGGGCCCCTCCCTATGGTCGGGGAGCTGTTTTTT,CASRVDRGPLPMVGELFF,TRBD1,TRBV25-1,medium-sized,TRBJ2-2
TGTGCCAGCAGCCCTTTCCGGGACAGGGTCACTGAAGCTTTCTTT,CASSPFRDRVTEAFF,TRBD1,TRBV11-3,-,TRBJ1-1
TGTGCCAGCAGCGTAGACCCCGGGACCTCCTACGAGCAGTACTTC,CASSVDPGTSYEQYF,-,TRBV9,few,TRBJ2-7
TGTGCCAGTAGTCTAGGGGCAGGGGAGGATTCACCCCTCCACTTT,CASSLGAGEDSPLHF,-,TRBV19,-,TRBJ1-6
TGTGCCAGCAGCGTCGGACAGGGGGCGCCCGGCTACACCTTC,CASSVGQGAPGYTF,TRBD1,TRBV11-3,many,TRBJ1-2
TGTGCCTTCTACCTTCTCGGGGAGCTGTTTTTT,CAFYLLGELFF,-,TRBV30,medium-sized,TRBJ2-2
TGTGCCAGCAGCTTAAGGGGGCCTGGGTCCAAAAACATTCAGTACTTC,CASSLRGPGSKNIQYF,TRBD1,TRBV11-3,many,TRBJ2-4